The 17 T cell receptor beta chains presented below share a single source sample, sequenced in a study of PD-L1 blockade in urothelial cancer. Libraries were prepared by immunoSEQ multiplex PCR; TCRdb keeps only in-frame clonotypes and omits some of them. The table has about 71,000 clones, about 89% seen once. This specimen consisted of PBMCs, obtained around atezolizumab (anti-PD-L1) treatment. These receptor sequences come from a man in his sixties with urothelial cancer.

The J gene is TRBJ1-2, the V gene TRBV5-1; D not resolved. The germline CDR1 and CDR2 sequences are SGHRS and YFSETQ. V shed 3 bases and J shed 0 bases, with 18 bases lying between them. The CDR3 runs to 17 residues. The CDR3 reads CASSSSVEGLPNYGYTF. The CDR3 nucleotides read TGCGCCAGCAGCTCCTCCGTCGAGGGCCTCCCTAACTATGGCTACACCTTC.

The rearrangement uses TRBV7-9 and TRBJ2-6; D is possibly TRBD2 (5 bases). Trimming took 4 bases from V and 2 from J, leaving 9 bases between them. CDR1 and CDR2 (germline): SEHNR, FQNEAQ (reference sequence). This CDR3 has 15 amino acids. The CDR3 protein is CASSSGIPGANVLTF. The CDR3 region has the DNA TGTGCCAGCAGCTCCGGGATTCCTGGGGCCAACGTCCTGACTTTC.

This clone appeared a few times. V usage is TRBV30 and J usage is TRBJ2-7; weak D call: TRBD1 (5 bases). V lost 0 bases and J lost 6, with 15 bases in between. The CDR3 spans 14 residues. Looked up from germline, CDR1 is GTSNPN and CDR2 is SVGIG (reference sequence). DNA for the CDR3: TGTGCCTGGAGTGTAGGTAGGCCTCAGGGCGAGCAGTACTTC. It encodes CAWSVGRPQGEQYF.

This clone was seen just once. The V and J genes are TRBV19 and TRBJ1-2, with D maybe TRBD1 (6 bases). Per germline, CDR1 LNHDA and CDR2 SQIVND (reference sequence). V was cut by 5 bases and J by 4 bases, with 17 bases left in between. There are 15 residues in the CDR3. The CDR3 sequence: CASSLGTSYSYGYTF. The CDR3 region has the DNA TGTGCCAGTAGTCTCGGGACATCGTATAGCTATGGCTACACCTTC.

The CDR3: CASSDISAGDRVNQPQHF. The CDR3 nucleotides are TGTGCCAGCAGTGACATAAGCGCCGGGGACAGGGTAAATCAGCCCCAGCATTTT. The chain combines TRBV6-1 with TRBJ1-5, with 9 bases matching TRBD1. V lost 3 bases to trimming and J lost 4 bases; unmatched junction nucleotides: 13. Per germline, CDR1 MNHNS and CDR2 SASEGT. The CDR3 sequence is 18 residues long.

The CDR3 DNA sequence: TGTGCCAGCAGCCAAGAGACCCGGGGGAAGAACACCGGGGAGCTGTTTTTT. It specifies CASSQETRGKNTGELFF. This chain uses TRBV4-2 with TRBJ2-2, with D possibly matching TRBD2 (6 bases). V dropped 0 bases and J dropped 1 base, with 12 bases sitting between them. Per the germline V gene, CDR1 is LGHNA and CDR2 is YNFKEQ. The CDR3 covers 17 residues.

The genes are TRBV5-6 and TRBJ2-7, with D uncertain. Germline-derived CDR1 and CDR2 are SGHDT and YYEEEE. V lost 2 bases and J lost 2, with 8 bases in between. The CDR3 has 13 residues. CDR3 residues: CASSLVPAYEQYF. The CDR3 nucleotides read TGTGCCAGCAGCTTAGTCCCAGCCTACGAGCAGTACTTC.

V is TRBV6-1 and J is TRBJ1-2, with 7 bases fitting TRBD1. The CDR3 is 15 amino acids. After removal of 4 bases from V and 6 bases from J, the junction contained 11 bases not matched to a gene. The V gene's germline CDR1 is MNHNS and CDR2 SASEGT. The CDR3 here is CASSVHSGQMNGYTF. The CDR3 DNA sequence: TGTGCCAGCAGTGTTCACTCGGGACAGATGAATGGCTACACCTTC.

The V call is TRBV5-1, the J call TRBJ2-7; weak D call: TRBD1 (6 bases). The V end lost 9 bases, the J end lost 6 bases, and 19 bases lay between the germline ends. Germline loops: CDR1 SGHRS, CDR2 YFSETQ. This CDR3 is 13 amino acids long. The CDR3 is CATKTGLYGEQYF. In DNA form, the CDR3 reads TGCGCCACCAAAACAGGGCTTTACGGCGAGCAGTACTTC. Looking up the rest from reference TRBV5-1 and TRBJ2-7 gives the full variable domain: KAGVTQTPRYLIKTRGQQVTLSCSPISGHRSVSWYQQTPGQGLQFLFEYFSETQRNKGNFPGRFSGRQFSNSRSEMNVSTLELGDSALYLCATKTGLYGEQYFGPGTRLTVT.

The rearrangement joins TRBV10-3 to TRBJ1-3; 9 nucleotides align to TRBD1. There are 14 residues in the CDR3. The trim removed 6 bases at V and 8 bases at J, leaving 8 bases unmatched. Germline loops: CDR1 ENHRY, CDR2 SYGVKD. CDR3 sequence: CAISRDRAVDTIYF. For the CDR3, the DNA is TGTGCCATCAGCAGGGACAGGGCGGTTGACACCATATATTTT.

The chain combines TRBV21-1 with TRBJ2-5; the table names TRBD1, a call not compared with the DNA. TRBV21-1 is a known pseudogene. The CDR3 loop spans 20 amino acids. The chain's CDR3 is CASSVPGQEGWSRYQETQYF. The CDR3 region has the DNA TGTGCCAGCTCCGTCCCGGGACAGGAAGGGTGGTCACGGTACCAAGAGACCCAGTACTTC.

The genes are TRBV18 and TRBJ2-3; 8 bases map to TRBD1. This CDR3 contains 12 residues. V shed 11 bases, J shed 0 bases, and the junction held 1 base outside the gene matches. Germline CDR1 KGHSH, CDR2 LQKENI. CDR3 in amino acids: CADRGSTDTQYF. CDR3 bases: TGTGCCGACAGGGGTAGCACAGATACGCAGTATTTT.

This chain uses TRBV7-3 with TRBJ2-5, with D possibly matching TRBD1 (6 bases). The CDR3 totals 13 residues. Trimming took 2 bases from V and 5 from J, leaving 9 bases between them. CDR1 and CDR2 (germline): SGHTA, FQGTGA. The CDR3 loop is CASSLGGGETQYF. The CDR3 nucleotides are TGTGCCAGCAGCTTAGGGGGCGGGGAGACCCAGTACTTC.

The rearrangement links TRBV7-9 to TRBJ2-2; 10 bases agree with TRBD1. The CDR3 is 16 amino acids. Germline V CDR1 and CDR2: SEHNR, FQNEAQ (reference sequence). V shed 5 bases, J shed 7 bases, and the junction held 10 bases outside the gene matches. CDR3 bases: TGTGCCAGCAGCCCCCGTCGACAGGGGGCGAGCGGGGAGCTGTTTTTT. Amino acids: CASSPRRQGASGELFF.

The V and J genes are TRBV19 and TRBJ2-3; D possibly corresponds to TRBD1 (5 bases). The CDR3 sequence is 14 residues long. CDR1 is LNHDA, CDR2 SQIVND, per germline (reference sequence). The ends were cut back, 4 bases at V and 1 base at J, with 9 bases in the middle. CDR3 nucleotides: TGTGCCAGTAGTAGCCAGGGCGGCACAGATACGCAGTATTTT. Residues: CASSSQGGTDTQYF. Full variable domain (rest looked up from reference TRBV19 and TRBJ2-3): DGGITQSPKYLFRKEGQNVTLSCEQNLNHDAMYWYRQDPGQGLRLIYYSQIVNDFQKGDIAEGYSVSREKKESFPLTVTSAQKNPTAFYLCASSSQGGTDTQYFGPGTRLTVL.

The chain combines TRBV11-2 with TRBJ2-7; TRBD2 matches 13 bases. The CDR3 sequence is 15 residues long. From germline, CDR1 is SGHAT and CDR2 FQNNGV. Trimming cost V 6 bases and J 7 bases; bases outside gene matches: 9. The CDR3 DNA follows: TGTGCCAGCAGGTTAAATCGACTAGCGGGAGGAGAGCAGTACTTC. Its protein product is CASRLNRLAGGEQYF.

The chain joins TRBV11-2 to TRBJ2-6; no firm D call. The V gene lost 5 bases and the J gene lost 5 bases, with 16 bases spanning the gap. There are 16 residues in the CDR3. Looked up from germline, CDR1 is SGHAT and CDR2 is FQNNGV. The CDR3 nucleotides read TGTGCCAGCAGCCAGGCCGGCCGGCCCCGGGCCAACGTCCTGACTTTC. This translates into CASSQAGRPRANVLTF.